This T cell receptor (beta chain) was recorded in a study of OX40 agonist ivuxolimab in advanced cancers. For the study at large: The mean age was around 56 years, ranging from about 20 to 85, with about four fifths of participants male.

Profiling relied on immunoSEQ multiplex PCR, and the TCRdb table lists in-frame clones only, not all of them. The sample shows tens of thousands of clones, 75% to 85% of them seen only once. This CDR3 is built from 17 residues. Looked up from germline, CDR1 is MDHEN and CDR2 is SYDVKM. Trimming took off 5 bases at V and 0 bases at J, with 17 bases between the two ends. The chain has TRBV28 and TRBJ1-5; weak D call: TRBD1 (5 bases). The material was CD4+ or CD8+ T cells sorted from blood, obtained in a trial of the OX40 agonist ivuxolimab. This TCR derives from an adult with an advanced solid tumor such as melanoma, head and neck, liver or kidney cancer. The CDR3 nucleotides read TGTGCCAGCAGTCTAGGGCTAAGGGGTAATAGCAATCAGCCCCAGCATTTT. Translated, it gives CASSLGLRGNSNQPQHF.